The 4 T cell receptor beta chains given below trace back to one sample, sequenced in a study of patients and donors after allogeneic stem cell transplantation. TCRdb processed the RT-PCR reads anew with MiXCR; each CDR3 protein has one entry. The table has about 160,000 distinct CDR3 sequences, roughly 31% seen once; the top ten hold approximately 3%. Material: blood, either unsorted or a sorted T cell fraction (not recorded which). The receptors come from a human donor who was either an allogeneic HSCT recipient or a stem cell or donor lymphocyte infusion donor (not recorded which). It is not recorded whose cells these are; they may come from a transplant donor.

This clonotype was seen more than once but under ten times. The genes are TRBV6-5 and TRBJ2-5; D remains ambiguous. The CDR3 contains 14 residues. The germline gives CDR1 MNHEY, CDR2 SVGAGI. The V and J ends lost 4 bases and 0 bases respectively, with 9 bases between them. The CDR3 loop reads CASSSLGYQETQYF. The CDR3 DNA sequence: TGTGCCAGCAGTTCCTTAGGGTACCAAGAGACCCAGTACTTC.

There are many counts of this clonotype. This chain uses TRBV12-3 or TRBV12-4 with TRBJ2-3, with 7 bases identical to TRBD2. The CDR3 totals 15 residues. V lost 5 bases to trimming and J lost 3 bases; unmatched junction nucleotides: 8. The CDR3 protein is CASSPETSMTDTQYF. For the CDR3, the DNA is TGTGCCAGCAGTCCTGAGACTAGCATGACAGATACGCAGTATTTT.

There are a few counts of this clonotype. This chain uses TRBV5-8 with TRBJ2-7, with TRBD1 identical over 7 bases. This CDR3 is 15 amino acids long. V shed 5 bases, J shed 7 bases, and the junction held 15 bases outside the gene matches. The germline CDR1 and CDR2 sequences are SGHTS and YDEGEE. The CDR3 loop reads CASSSRDSRLWEQYF. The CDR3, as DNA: TGTGCCAGCAGTTCCCGGGACAGCCGCCTATGGGAGCAGTACTTC.

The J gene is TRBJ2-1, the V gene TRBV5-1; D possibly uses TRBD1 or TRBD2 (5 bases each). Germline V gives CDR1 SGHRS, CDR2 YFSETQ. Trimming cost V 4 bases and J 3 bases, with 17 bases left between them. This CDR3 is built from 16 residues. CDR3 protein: CASSPGPQLLYNEQFF. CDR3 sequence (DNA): TGCGCCAGCAGCCCGGGACCACAGCTCCTCTACAATGAGCAGTTCTTC.